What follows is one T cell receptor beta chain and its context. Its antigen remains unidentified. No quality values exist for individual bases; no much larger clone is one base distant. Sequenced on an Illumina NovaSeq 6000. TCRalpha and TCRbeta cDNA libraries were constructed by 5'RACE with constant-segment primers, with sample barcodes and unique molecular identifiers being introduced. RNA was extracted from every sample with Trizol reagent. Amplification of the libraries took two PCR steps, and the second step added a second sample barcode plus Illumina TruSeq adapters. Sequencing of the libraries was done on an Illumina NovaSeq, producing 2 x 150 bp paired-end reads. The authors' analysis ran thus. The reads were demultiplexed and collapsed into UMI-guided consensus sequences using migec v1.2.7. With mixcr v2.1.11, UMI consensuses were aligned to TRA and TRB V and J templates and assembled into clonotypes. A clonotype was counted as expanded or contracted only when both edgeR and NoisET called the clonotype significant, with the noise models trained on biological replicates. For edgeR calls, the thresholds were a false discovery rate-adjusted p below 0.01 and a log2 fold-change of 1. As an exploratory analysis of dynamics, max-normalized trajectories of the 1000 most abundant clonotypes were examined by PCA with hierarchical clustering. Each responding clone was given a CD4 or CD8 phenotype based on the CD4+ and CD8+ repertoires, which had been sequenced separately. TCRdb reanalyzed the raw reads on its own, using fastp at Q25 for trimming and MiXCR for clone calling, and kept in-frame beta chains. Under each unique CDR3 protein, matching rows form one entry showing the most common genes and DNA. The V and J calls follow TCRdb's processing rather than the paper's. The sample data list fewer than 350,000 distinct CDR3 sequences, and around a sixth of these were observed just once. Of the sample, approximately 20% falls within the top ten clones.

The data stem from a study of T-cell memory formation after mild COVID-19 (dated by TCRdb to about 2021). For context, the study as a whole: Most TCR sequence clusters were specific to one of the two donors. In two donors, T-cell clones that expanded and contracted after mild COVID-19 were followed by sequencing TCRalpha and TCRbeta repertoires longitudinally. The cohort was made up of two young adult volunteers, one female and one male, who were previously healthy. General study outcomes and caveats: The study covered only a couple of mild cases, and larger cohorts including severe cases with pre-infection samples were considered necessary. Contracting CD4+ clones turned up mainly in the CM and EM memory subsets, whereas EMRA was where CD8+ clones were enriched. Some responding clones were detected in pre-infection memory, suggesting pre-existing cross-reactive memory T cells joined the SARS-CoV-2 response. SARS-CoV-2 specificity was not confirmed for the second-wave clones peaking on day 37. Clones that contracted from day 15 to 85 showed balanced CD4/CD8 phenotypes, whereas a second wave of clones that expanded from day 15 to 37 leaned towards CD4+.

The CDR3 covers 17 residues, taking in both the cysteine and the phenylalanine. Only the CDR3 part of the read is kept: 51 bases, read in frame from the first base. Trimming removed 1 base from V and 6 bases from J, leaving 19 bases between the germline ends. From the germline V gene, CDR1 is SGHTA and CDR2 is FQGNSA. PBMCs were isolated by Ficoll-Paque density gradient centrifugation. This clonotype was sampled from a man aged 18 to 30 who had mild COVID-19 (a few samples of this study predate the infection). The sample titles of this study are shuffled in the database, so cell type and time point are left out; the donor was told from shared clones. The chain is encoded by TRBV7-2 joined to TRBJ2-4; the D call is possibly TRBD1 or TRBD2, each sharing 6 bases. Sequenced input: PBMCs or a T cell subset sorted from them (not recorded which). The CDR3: CASSLDYGGLGRNIQYF. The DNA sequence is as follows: TGTGCCAGCAGCTTAGATTACGGGGGCCTTGGTAGAAACATTCAGTACTTC.